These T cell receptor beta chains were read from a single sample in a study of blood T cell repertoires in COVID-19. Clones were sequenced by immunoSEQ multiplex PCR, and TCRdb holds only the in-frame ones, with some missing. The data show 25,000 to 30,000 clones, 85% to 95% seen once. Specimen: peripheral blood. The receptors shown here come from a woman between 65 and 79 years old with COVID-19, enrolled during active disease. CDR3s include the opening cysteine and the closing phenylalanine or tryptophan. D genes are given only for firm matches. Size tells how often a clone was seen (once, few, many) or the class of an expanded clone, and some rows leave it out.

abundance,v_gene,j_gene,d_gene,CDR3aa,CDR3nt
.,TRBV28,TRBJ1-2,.,CASSFPGTNGYTF,TGTGCCAGCAGTTTCCCTGGGACAAATGGCTACACCTTC
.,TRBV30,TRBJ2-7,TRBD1,CAWSLQGALPPYEQYF,TGTGCCTGGAGTTTACAGGGGGCCCTTCCCCCCTACGAGCAGTACTTC
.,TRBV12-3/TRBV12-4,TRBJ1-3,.,CASSLGPNTIYF,TGTGCCAGCAGTTTAGGGCCAAACACCATATATTTT
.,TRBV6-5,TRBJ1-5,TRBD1,CASSPDRGVDQPQHF,TGTGCCAGCAGTCCCGACAGGGGAGTGGATCAGCCCCAGCATTTT
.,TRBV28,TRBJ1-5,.,CASSLVEVNQPQHF,TGTGCCAGCAGTTTAGTGGAGGTCAATCAGCCCCAGCATTTT
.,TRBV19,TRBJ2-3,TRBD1,CASSHRGTDTQYF,TGTGCCAGTAGTCACAGGGGTACAGATACGCAGTATTTT
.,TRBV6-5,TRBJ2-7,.,CASRESSSYEQYF,TGTGCCAGCAGGGAGAGTAGCTCCTACGAGCAGTACTTC
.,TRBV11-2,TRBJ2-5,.,CASSLAQQETQYF,TGTGCCAGCAGCTTAGCACAGCAAGAGACCCAGTACTTC
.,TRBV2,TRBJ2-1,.,CASSDEGEFKQFF,TGTGCCAGCAGTGATGAAGGGGAATTCAAGCAGTTCTTC
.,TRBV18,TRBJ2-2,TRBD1,CASSPHRGQHTGELFF,TGTGCCAGCTCACCCCACAGGGGACAACACACCGGGGAGCTGTTTTTT
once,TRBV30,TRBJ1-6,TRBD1,CAWRWQGDSPLHF,TGTGCCTGGAGGTGGCAGGGGGATTCACCCCTCCACTTT
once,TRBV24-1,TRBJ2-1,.,CATSVEGSYNEQFF,TGTGCCACCAGTGTCGAGGGATCCTACAATGAGCAGTTCTTC
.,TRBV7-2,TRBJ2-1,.,CASSPPRGADEQFF,TGTGCCAGCAGCCCCCCGCGGGGTGCGGATGAGCAGTTCTTC
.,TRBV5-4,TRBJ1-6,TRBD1,CASSLDRGRLGSPLHF,TGTGCCAGCAGCTTGGACAGGGGGCGATTGGGTTCACCCCTCCACTTT
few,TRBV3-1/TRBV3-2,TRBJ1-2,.,CASSQVQGTGYGYTF,TGTGCCAGCAGCCAAGTACAGGGTACAGGCTATGGCTACACCTTC
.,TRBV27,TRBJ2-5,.,CASSSPSRGSRETQYF,TGTGCCAGCAGTTCCCCCTCCCGAGGGTCCAGAGAGACCCAGTACTTC
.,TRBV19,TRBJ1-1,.,CASSTQLMNTEAFF,TGTGCCAGTAGTACACAGCTTATGAACACTGAAGCTTTCTTT
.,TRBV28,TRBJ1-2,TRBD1,CASSVTGGYGYTF,TGTGCCAGCAGTGTAACAGGGGGCTATGGCTACACCTTC
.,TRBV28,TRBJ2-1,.,CASIGGLGVAEQFF,TGTGCCAGCATTGGGGGGTTAGGGGTTGCTGAGCAGTTCTTC
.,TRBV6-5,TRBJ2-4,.,CASSYRETIAKNIQYF,TGTGCCAGCAGTTACCGGGAAACCATAGCCAAAAACATTCAGTACTTC
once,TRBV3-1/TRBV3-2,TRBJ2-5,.,CASSHFSGRARETQYF,TGTGCCAGCAGCCATTTTTCGGGGAGAGCCCGAGAGACCCAGTACTTC
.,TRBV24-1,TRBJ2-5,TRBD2,CATSDPGTIQETQYF,TGTGCCACCAGTGATCCCGGGACTATTCAAGAGACCCAGTACTTC
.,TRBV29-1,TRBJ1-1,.,CSVETGPGAFF,TGCAGCGTTGAAACAGGGCCGGGAGCTTTCTTT
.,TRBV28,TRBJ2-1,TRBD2,CASSSNLAANYNEQFF,TGTGCCAGCAGCTCTAACCTAGCGGCGAACTACAATGAGCAGTTCTTC
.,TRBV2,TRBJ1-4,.,CASSPTGSNEKLFF,TGTGCCAGCAGCCCCACAGGATCTAATGAAAAACTGTTTTTT
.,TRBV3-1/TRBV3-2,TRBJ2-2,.,CASSQGAHDNTGELFF,TGTGCCAGCAGCCAAGGGGCACATGACAACACCGGGGAGCTGTTTTTT
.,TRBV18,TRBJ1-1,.,CASSPGEDTEAFF,TGTGCCAGCTCACCGGGGGAGGACACTGAAGCTTTCTTT
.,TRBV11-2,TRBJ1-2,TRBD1,CASSPRTGGDYGYTF,TGTGCCAGCAGCCCGAGGACAGGGGGCGACTATGGCTACACCTTC
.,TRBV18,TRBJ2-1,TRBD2,CASSPPAGGVYNEQFF,TGTGCCAGCTCACCACCTGCGGGAGGGGTCTACAATGAGCAGTTCTTC
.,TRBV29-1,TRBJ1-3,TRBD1,CSVDRGLSGNTIYF,TGCAGCGTGGACAGGGGTCTTTCTGGAAACACCATATATTTT
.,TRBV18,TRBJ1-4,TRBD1,CASSEGQANEKLFF,TGTGCCAGCTCGGAGGGACAGGCTAATGAAAAACTGTTTTTT
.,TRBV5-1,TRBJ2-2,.,CASSPGQNTGELFF,TGCGCCAGCAGCCCAGGACAGAACACCGGGGAGCTGTTTTTT
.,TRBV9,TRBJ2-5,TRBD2,CASSQGLAGREETQYF,TGTGCCAGCAGTCAAGGACTAGCGGGAAGGGAAGAGACCCAGTACTTC
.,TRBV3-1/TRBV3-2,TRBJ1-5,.,CASSQDSRGNQPQHF,TGTGCCAGCAGCCAAGATAGTAGGGGAAATCAGCCCCAGCATTTT
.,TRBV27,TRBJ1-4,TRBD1,CASSWRGQTNEKLFF,TGTGCCAGCAGTTGGAGGGGACAGACTAATGAAAAACTGTTTTTT
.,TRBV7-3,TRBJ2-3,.,CASSLGLAAGFSTDTQYF,TGTGCCAGCAGCTTAGGTCTAGCTGCGGGGTTTAGCACAGATACGCAGTATTTT
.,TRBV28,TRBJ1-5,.,CASRIPGEEYQPQHF,TGTGCCAGCAGAATCCCCGGTGAAGAATATCAGCCCCAGCATTTT
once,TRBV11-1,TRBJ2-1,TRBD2,CASSLTSGAYNEQFF,TGTGCCAGCAGCTTAACTAGCGGGGCGTACAATGAGCAGTTCTTC
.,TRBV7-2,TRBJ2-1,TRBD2,CASSAGLAGNEQFF,TGTGCCAGCAGCGCAGGACTAGCGGGAAATGAGCAGTTCTTC
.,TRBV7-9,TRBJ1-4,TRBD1,CASSQTGAANEKLFF,TGTGCCAGCAGCCAAACAGGGGCAGCTAATGAAAAACTGTTTTTT
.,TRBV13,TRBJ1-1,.,CASSLVGANTEAFF,TGTGCCAGCAGCTTGGTGGGGGCGAACACTGAAGCTTTCTTT
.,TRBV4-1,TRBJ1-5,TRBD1,CASSQEDRLGQPQHF,TGCGCCAGCAGCCAGGAGGACAGGTTGGGTCAGCCCCAGCATTTT
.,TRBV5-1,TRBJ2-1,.,CASSHSVGGEYNEQFF,TGCGCCAGCAGCCACTCTGTAGGGGGGGAGTACAATGAGCAGTTCTTC
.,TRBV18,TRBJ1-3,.,CASSPEGHSGNTIYF,TGTGCCAGCTCACCTGAGGGACACTCTGGAAACACCATATATTTT
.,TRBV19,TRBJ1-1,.,CASSIEGQENTEAFF,TGTGCCAGTAGTATAGAGGGGCAGGAGAACACTGAAGCTTTCTTT
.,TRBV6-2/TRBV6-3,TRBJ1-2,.,CASSYRNQGYGYTF,TGTGCCAGCAGTTACCGAAACCAGGGTTACGGCTACACCTTC